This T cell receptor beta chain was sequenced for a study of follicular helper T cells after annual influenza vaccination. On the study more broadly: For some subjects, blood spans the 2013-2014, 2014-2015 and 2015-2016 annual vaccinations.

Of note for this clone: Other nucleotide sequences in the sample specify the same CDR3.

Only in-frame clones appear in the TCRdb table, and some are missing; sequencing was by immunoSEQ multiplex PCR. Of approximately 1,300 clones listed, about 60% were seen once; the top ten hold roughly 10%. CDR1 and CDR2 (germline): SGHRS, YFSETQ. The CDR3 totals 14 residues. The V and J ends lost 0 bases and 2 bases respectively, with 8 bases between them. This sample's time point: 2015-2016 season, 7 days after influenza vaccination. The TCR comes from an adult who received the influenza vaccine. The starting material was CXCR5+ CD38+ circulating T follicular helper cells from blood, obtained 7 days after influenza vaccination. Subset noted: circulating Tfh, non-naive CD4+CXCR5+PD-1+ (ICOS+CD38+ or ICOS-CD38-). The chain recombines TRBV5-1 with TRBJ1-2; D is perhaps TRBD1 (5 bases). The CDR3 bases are TGCGCCAGCAGCTTGGCCGAGGGGAACTATGGCTACACCTTC. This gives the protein CASSLAEGNYGYTF.